The next 9 T cell receptor beta chains were all read from a single sample in a study of radiotherapy plus CTLA-4 blockade in lung cancer. Method: immunoSEQ multiplex PCR; TCRdb's copy keeps in-frame clones and lacks some. The sample carries approximately 73,000 clones, 87% recorded once. The input for sequencing was peripheral blood, taken from a patient treated with radiotherapy plus ipilimumab. The receptors shown here come from a human donor with non-small cell lung cancer that progressed on radiotherapy plus ipilimumab.

This sequence joins TRBV11-2 and TRBJ2-3; tentative D call: TRBD2 (7 bases). Trimming left V 4 bases short and J 5 bases short, with 13 bases between. This CDR3 is built from 14 residues. Germline CDR1 reads SGHAT; CDR2 reads FQNNGV. Here the CDR3 reads CASSYLGGGDTQYF. Here the CDR3 DNA reads TGTGCCAGCAGCTACTTAGGGGGGGGAGATACGCAGTATTTT.

CDR3 loop: CASSWTSGIAYNEQFF. In nucleotides, the CDR3 is TGCGCCAGCAGCTGGACTAGCGGGATCGCCTACAATGAGCAGTTCTTC. V usage is TRBV5-1 and J usage is TRBJ2-1; TRBD2 agrees at 12 bases. The germline V gene has CDR1 SGHRS and CDR2 YFSETQ. The CDR3 length is 16 residues. Trimming cost V 3 bases and J 2 bases; bases outside gene matches: 3.

The V call is TRBV27, the J call TRBJ1-1; possible D gene TRBD1, 5 bases. Germline V CDR1 and CDR2: MNHEY, SMNVEV (reference sequence). CDR3 size: 13 residues. V gave up 1 base and J gave up 3 bases, with 6 bases separating them. CDR3 in amino acids: CASSLLGDTEAFF. The CDR3 nucleotides are TGTGCCAGCAGTTTATTAGGGGACACTGAAGCTTTCTTT.

V is TRBV28 and J is TRBJ1-2; D ambiguous. The V and J ends lost 4 bases and 8 bases respectively, with 14 bases between them. The germline CDR1 and CDR2 sequences are MDHEN and SYDVKM. CDR3 length: 13 amino acids. CDR3 nucleotides: TGTGCCAGCAGTTCCCCGGGATTTCTGGGCTACACCTTC. It translates to CASSSPGFLGYTF.

This chain uses TRBV5-8 with TRBJ2-7; D is possibly TRBD1 (5 bases). The CDR3 is 13 residues long. Trimming pared 0 bases from V and 1 base from J, leaving 5 bases between. Germline V gene lookup returns CDR1 SGHTS and CDR2 YDEGEE. CDR3 loop: CASSLGQSYEQYF. CDR3 DNA sequence: TGTGCCAGCAGCTTGGGACAGTCCTACGAGCAGTACTTC.

This clone occurred once. The chain links TRBV4-1 to TRBJ1-2, with D uncertain. Per the germline V gene, CDR1 is MGHRA and CDR2 is YSYEKL. Trimming took off 6 bases at V and 6 bases at J, with 14 bases between the two ends. The CDR3 covers 13 residues. The CDR3 loop is CASRGPGMDGYTF. The CDR3 DNA sequence: TGCGCCAGCAGGGGCCCGGGGATGGATGGCTACACCTTC.

The genes are TRBV28 and TRBJ1-5; 10 bases are shared with TRBD1. V dropped 2 bases and J dropped 2; count of bases not matched to a gene: 0. CDR1 and CDR2 (germline): MDHEN, SYDVKM. This CDR3 comprises 15 residues. The CDR3 DNA is TGTGCCAGCAGTTTAGGGACAGGGGGCAATCAGCCCCAGCATTTT. This translates into CASSLGTGGNQPQHF.

The rearrangement uses TRBV15 and TRBJ1-1; D gene ambiguous. Per germline, CDR1 LNHNV and CDR2 YYDKDF (reference sequence). The CDR3 runs to 15 residues. V dropped 0 bases and J dropped 0 bases, with 8 bases sitting between them. The CDR3 protein is CATSRDTTVNTEAFF. The CDR3 DNA follows: TGTGCCACCAGCAGAGATACAACGGTGAACACTGAAGCTTTCTTT. Filled out from reference TRBV15 and TRBJ1-1, the complete variable domain reads DAMVIQNPRYQVTQFGKPVTLSCSQTLNHNVMYWYQQKSSQAPKLLFHYYDKDFNNEADTPDNFQSRRPNTSFCFLDIRSPGLGDTAMYLCATSRDTTVNTEAFFGQGTRLTVV.

This clone was observed a single time. The rearrangement uses TRBV15 and TRBJ2-7; 7 positions agree with TRBD2. Germline V gene lookup returns CDR1 LNHNV and CDR2 YYDKDF (reference sequence). The CDR3 covers 15 residues. The V gene end was trimmed by 0 bases and the J gene end by 4 bases; junction bases not matched to a gene: 6. CDR3 bases: TGTGCCACCAGCAGAGATAGGGCTAGCGGATACGAGCAGTACGTC. Protein sequence: CATSRDRASGYEQYV.